Here is one TCR beta chain with its context. Its antigen remains unknown. The source of the sample is a study of identical twins. Study-level results: Those out-of-frame alpha sequences shared by twins showed an excess of low generation probability.

The cDNA had a unique molecular identifier and a template-switch universal primer site. TCRdb independently ran MiXCR on the 5' RACE reads; one entry per CDR3 protein. This sample has around 370,000 distinct CDR3 sequences; roughly 9% occur once, and the top ten carry 8% to 10%. This sequence was found in a woman between 50 and 59 years old in good health. The sample consisted of naive T cells sorted from blood.

This chain's CDR3 is CSVEDLVRQGGETQYF. Here the CDR3 DNA reads TGCAGCGTTGAAGATCTGGTTCGACAGGGAGGGGAGACCCAGTACTTC. The chain uses TRBV29-1 and TRBJ2-5, with D perhaps given as TRBD1 or TRBD2 (7 bases each). CDR3 length: 16 amino acids. The germline V and J ends were trimmed by 0 bases and 5 bases, with 19 bases remaining between them. The germline CDR1 and CDR2 sequences are SQVTM and ANQGSEA.